This TCR beta chain was obtained from a study of technical replicates of blood from a handful of donors. CDR1 and CDR2 (germline): LNHDA, SQIVND (reference sequence). V was shortened by 5 bases and J by 2 bases, with 6 bases between the two germline ends. The CDR3 contains 12 residues. Assay: immunoSEQ multiplex PCR; the TCRdb copy retains only in-frame clones and omits some. The sample consists of more than 65,000 clones, roughly 96% of them appearing once. Input material: T cells isolated from PBMCs. This chain uses TRBV19 with TRBJ1-2; D is unresolved. This clonotype was obtained from a human donor in good health. The CDR3 region is CASSYSNYGYTF. CDR3 bases: TGTGCCAGTAGTTACAGCAACTATGGCTACACCTTC.